This TCR beta chain was documented in a study of T cell responses to AZD1222 COVID-19 vaccine. Study-level results: The donor cohort was predominantly white British with a female majority, and clonal diversity may have been underestimated.

The germline V and J ends were trimmed by 3 bases and 1 base, with 7 bases remaining between them. Per the germline V gene, CDR1 is SNHLY and CDR2 is FYNNEI. The CDR3 loop spans 15 amino acids. Note on this clone: The antigen is unknown.

Some clones are missing from TCRdb's copy, which holds only in-frame ones; the method was immunoSEQ multiplex PCR. In the table there are approximately 150,000 clones, roughly 87% of which are singletons. This rearrangement joins TRBV2 to TRBJ1-6; D remains ambiguous. The TCR was taken from an adult who received the AZD1222 COVID-19 vaccine. The material was peripheral blood, obtained 28 days after the second AZD1222 dose. This CDR3 reads CASSDRHSYNSPLHF. The DNA of the CDR3 is TGTGCCAGCAGTGACAGACATTCCTATAATTCACCCCTCCACTTT.